This T cell receptor (beta chain) was profiled in a study of early T cells in non-severe SARS-CoV-2 infection (dated by TCRdb to the early 2020s). Context from the whole study: Because TCR sequencing relied on bulk RNA taken from unsorted whole blood, pairing of alpha and beta chains was not possible.

Reading the germline V gene gives CDR1 MNHEY and CDR2 SVGAGI. The junction shows trimming of 6 bases on V and 10 bases on J, plus 19 bases between the germline ends. Its CDR3 holds 15 amino acids, cysteine through phenylalanine. The only DNA kept is the CDR3, 45 bases in frame from the first base. Beyond this particular receptor, the publication reports: VDJdb matching was skewed toward anti-spike CD8 responses and likely underestimated virus-specific expansions, missing private and CD4 specificities.

Libraries came from 5' RACE. Sequenced using a NextSeq 500. Unique molecular identifiers were attached to individual cDNA molecules in the TCR library protocol so that sequencing error and PCR bias could be corrected. Both TCR alpha and beta chains were sequenced, and tight co-correlation was observed between alpha and beta sequence abundances in each sample. As for the original processing: Decombinator V4 was used to perform V gene, J gene and CDR3 annotation of TCR sequences. Expanded TCRs were defined as changing significantly between any two time points under a Poisson model with p below 0.0001. TCR abundances were normalised to the total number of TCRs sequenced per sample and were expressed as counts per million. MAIT TCRs were defined by TRAV1-2 paired with TRAJ12, TRAJ20 or TRAJ33, and iNKT TCRs by TRAV10 paired with TRAJ18. VDJdb, accessed 1 November 2021, was searched for CMV, EBV and SARS-CoV-2 annotated TCRs, excluding TCRs annotated for multiple antigens. TCRdb cleaned the public reads at Q25 with fastp, built clones with MiXCR and kept in-frame beta chains. For every CDR3 protein sequence, its rows merge into one entry that carries the most common genes and DNA. These V and J calls derive from TCRdb rather than the authors' analysis. For this sample there are tens of thousands of distinct CDR3 sequences; roughly a tenth appear just once. The ten largest clones capture over 8.5% of the sample.

This clonotype was recorded a few times. The antigen it recognizes is unknown. No quality values exist for individual bases; no much larger clone is one base distant. This was a case-control study nested in a cohort of healthcare workers in London, UK, who had nasopharyngeal swab PCR tests and blood samples taken every week. Healthcare workers were recruited between 23 and 31 March 2020, during the week of the UK lockdown, and were followed weekly for up to about 15 weeks. The receptor's source is an adult who was a healthcare worker with PCR-confirmed SARS-CoV-2 infection or an uninfected control (not recorded which). The rearranged chain carries TRBV6-5 and TRBJ1-6; 6 matching bases give a weak D call of TRBD1. Sequencing was carried out using whole blood. The DNA is TGTGCCAGCAGCTCCACCCGACAGGTCTGGTCACCCCTCCACTTT. Its coded protein is CASSSTRQVWSPLHF.